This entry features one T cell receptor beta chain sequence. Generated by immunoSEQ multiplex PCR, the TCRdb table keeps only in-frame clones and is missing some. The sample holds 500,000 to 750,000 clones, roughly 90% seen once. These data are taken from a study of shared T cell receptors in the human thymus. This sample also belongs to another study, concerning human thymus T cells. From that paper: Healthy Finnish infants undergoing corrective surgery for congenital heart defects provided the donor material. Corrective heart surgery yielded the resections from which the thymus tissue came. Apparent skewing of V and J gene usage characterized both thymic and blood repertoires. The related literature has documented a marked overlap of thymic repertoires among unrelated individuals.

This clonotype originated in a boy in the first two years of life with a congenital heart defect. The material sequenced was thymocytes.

The CDR3 sequence: CASSQEYPGGELFF. In nucleotides, the CDR3 is TGCGCCAGCAGCCAAGAGTACCCCGGCGGGGAGCTGTTTTTT. This sequence joins TRBV4-1 and TRBJ2-2, with D unresolved. The CDR3 covers 14 residues. The germline V gene encodes CDR1 MGHRA and CDR2 YSYEKL. V lost 0 bases and J 7 bases, leaving 9 bases between the germline ends.